A single sample is the source of the 29 T cell receptor beta chains below, sequenced in a study of T-cell memory formation after mild COVID-19 (dated by TCRdb to the early 2020s). The method behind the library was 5' RACE. Sequencing was performed on an Illumina NovaSeq 6000. The raw public reads went through TCRdb reprocessing: fastp at Q25, MiXCR clone calling, in-frame beta chains kept. Records with the same CDR3 protein are collapsed into one entry carrying the most frequent genes and DNA. The sample yields approximately 570,000 distinct CDR3 sequences; roughly 17% were counted once. The biggest ten clones account for about 12% of the sample. The sample consisted of PBMCs or a T cell subset sorted from them (not recorded which). These TCRs come from an adult woman who had mild COVID-19 (a few samples of this study predate the infection). The sample titles of this study are shuffled in the database, so cell type and time point are left out; the donor was told from shared clones.

Remarks on this clonotype: One junction end disagrees with the germline gene, perhaps due to a read error. The rearrangement links TRBV20-1 to TRBJ2-1; perhaps TRBD1 as D (7 bases). The V gene's germline CDR1 is DFQATT and CDR2 SNEGSKA (reference sequence). The CDR3 is 14 residues long. CDR3 residues: CSARGGLGLNEQFF. The CDR3 DNA is TGCAGTGCCAGAGGGGGCTTGGGACTCAATGAGCAGTTCTTC.

The chain joins TRBV5-3 to TRBJ2-1; 9 nucleotides match TRBD2. TRBV5-3 has ORF status, its function being uncertain. The CDR3 spans 16 residues. V dropped 6 bases and J dropped 6; count of bases not matched to a gene: 13. For the CDR3, the DNA is TGTGCCAGAATGTCACCGATGGGACTAGCCCTCAATGAGCAGTTCTTC. As protein: CARMSPMGLALNEQFF.

The V and J genes are TRBV24-1 and TRBJ2-2; TRBD1 is a possible D gene (6 bases). The germline V gene has CDR1 KGHDR and CDR2 SFDVKD. With 9 bases removed from V and 3 bases from J, the gap between germline ends came to 7 bases. The CDR3 consists of 12 residues. The chain's CDR3 is CATGQYTGELFF. The CDR3 coding sequence is TGTGCCACCGGACAGTACACCGGGGAGCTGTTTTTT.

This clonotype was seen a few times. The CDR3 bases are TGCAGTGCTAGTTACGGCAGGTCCCAGCATTTT. Protein product: CSASYGRSQHF. The rearrangement uses TRBV20-1 and TRBJ1-5; D gene ambiguous. Looked up from germline, CDR1 is DFQATT and CDR2 is SNEGSKA (reference sequence). The ends were cut back, 3 bases at V and 11 bases at J, with 11 bases in the middle. The CDR3 loop spans 11 amino acids.

This clonotype was observed a handful of times. The genes are TRBV20-1 and TRBJ2-5; 8 bases align to TRBD2. CDR3 length equals 14 residues. Trimming at V came to 1 base and at J to 3 bases, leaving 4 bases not matched to a gene. Per the germline V gene, CDR1 is DFQATT and CDR2 is SNEGSKA (reference sequence). This CDR3 is CSARAGGPEETQYF. Written as DNA, the CDR3 is TGCAGTGCTAGAGCGGGGGGGCCTGAAGAGACCCAGTACTTC.

This clonotype was counted many times. This rearrangement joins TRBV7-9 to TRBJ2-1; no definite D call. V lost 5 bases, J lost 3 bases, and 14 bases lay in between. Germline CDR1 SEHNR, CDR2 FQNEAQ (reference sequence). The CDR3 totals 15 residues. The CDR3 nucleotides are TGTGCCAGCAGCCCGGACGGAGCCATCTACAATGAGCAGTTCTTC. It codes for CASSPDGAIYNEQFF.

This clonotype appeared a few times. J is TRBJ2-1 and V is TRBV7-3; D possibly corresponds to TRBD1 (6 bases). The length of the CDR3 is 15 residues. The germline gives CDR1 SGHTA, CDR2 FQGTGA. V lost 7 bases, J lost 7 bases, and 20 bases lay in between. The chain's CDR3 is CASTAGVGVGNEQFF. The CDR3 DNA is TGTGCCAGCACCGCAGGGGTAGGAGTTGGAAATGAGCAGTTCTTC.

This clonotype was observed at least ten times. The V gene is TRBV4-1, the J gene TRBJ1-1; unclear D gene. The germline gives CDR1 MGHRA, CDR2 YSYEKL. The CDR3 is 15 residues long. Trimming stripped 0 bases from V and 2 bases from J, with 10 bases between. The CDR3 sequence is CASSQDRRVNTEAFF. DNA of the CDR3: TGCGCCAGCAGCCAAGATCGTAGGGTAAACACTGAAGCTTTCTTT.

For this clonotype: At one of its ends the junction is not consistent with the germline gene, which may arise from a read error. The V and J genes are TRBV12-3 or TRBV12-4 and TRBJ2-7; TRBD2 is a possible D gene (5 bases). This CDR3 comprises 12 residues. The CDR3 bases are TGTGCCAGCAGTTTAGCGCTCCGGGGTTTGCACTTC. Translating gives CASSLALRGLHF.

This clonotype has only a few counts. Here the CDR3 reads CASGRAGVPIYNEQFF. In nucleotides, the CDR3 is TGCGCCAGCGGAAGAGCGGGAGTCCCAATCTACAATGAGCAGTTCTTC. V gene TRBV5-1 combines with J gene TRBJ2-1, with TRBD2 matching over 8 bases. Germline assignment: CDR1 SGHRS and CDR2 YFSETQ. V gave up 7 bases and J gave up 3 bases; unmatched junction bases: 12. The CDR3 length is 16 residues. Full variable domain (remainder filled in from reference TRBV5-1 and TRBJ2-1): KAGVTQTPRYLIKTRGQQVTLSCSPISGHRSVSWYQQTPGQGLQFLFEYFSETQRNKGNFPGRFSGRQFSNSRSEMNVSTLELGDSALYLCASGRAGVPIYNEQFFGPGTRLTVL.

This rearrangement joins TRBV12-3 or TRBV12-4 to TRBJ2-7; no firm D call. CDR3 length: 13 residues. Trimming stripped 4 bases from V and 6 bases from J, with 13 bases between. In nucleotides, the CDR3 is TGTGCCAGCAGTTCCCACCCCGTGGGCGAGCAGTACTTC. It yields the protein CASSSHPVGEQYF.

This chain uses TRBV6-2 or TRBV6-3 with TRBJ2-7, with TRBD2 matching over 9 bases. Trimming took 6 bases from V and 0 from J; bases not matched to a gene: 3. The germline V gene encodes CDR1 MNHEY and CDR2 SVGEGT. The CDR3 runs to 14 residues. CDR3 nucleotides: TGTGCCAGCAGAAGTAGCGGGAGCTCCTACGAGCAGTACTTC. It is translated as CASRSSGSSYEQYF.

The chain uses TRBV6-5 and TRBJ2-2; maybe TRBD1 (6 bases). Trimming took off 6 bases at V and 5 bases at J, with 16 bases between the two ends. CDR3 length: 15 amino acids. Germline-derived CDR1 and CDR2 are MNHEY and SVGAGI. CDR3 amino acids: CASSAMGAFTGELFF. The CDR3 DNA follows: TGTGCCAGCAGCGCGATGGGGGCCTTTACCGGGGAGCTGTTTTTT.

In its sample, this clonotype was seen many times. The V call is TRBV7-9, the J call TRBJ2-3; a possible D gene is TRBD2 (5 bases). The CDR3 runs to 15 residues. Trimming removed 4 bases from V and 4 bases from J, with 15 bases in between. Germline-derived CDR1 and CDR2 are SEHNR and FQNEAQ (reference sequence). CDR3 protein: CASSYDSGFSDTQYF. CDR3 coding DNA: TGTGCCAGCAGCTACGACTCGGGGTTCTCAGATACGCAGTATTTT. Full variable domain (missing parts from reference TRBV7-9 and TRBJ2-3): DTGVSQNPRHKITKRGQNVTFRCDPISEHNRLYWYRQTLGQGPEFLTYFQNEAQLEKSRLLSDRFSAERPKGSFSTLEIQRTEQGDSAMYLCASSYDSGFSDTQYFGPGTRLTVL.

This clonotype was observed a few times. This chain uses TRBV7-6 with TRBJ2-3; perhaps D is TRBD1 or TRBD2 (5 bases each). The CDR3 extends over 15 amino acids. Germline V gene sequence: CDR1 SGHVS, CDR2 FNYEAQ. Deletions cut 5 bases from V and 1 base from J, with 13 bases between. CDR3 sequence: CASSGGQFRTDTQYF. CDR3 coding DNA: TGTGCCAGCAGCGGAGGACAATTCCGCACAGATACGCAGTATTTT. The whole variable domain, filled in from reference TRBV7-6 and TRBJ2-3, reads GAGVSQSPRYKVTKRGQDVALRCDPISGHVSLYWYRQALGQGPEFLTYFNYEAQQDKSGLPNDRFSAERPEGSISTLTIQRTEQRDSAMYRCASSGGQFRTDTQYFGPGTRLTVL.

The J gene is TRBJ2-4, the V gene TRBV20-1; D is unresolved. Trimming shortened V by 3 bases and J by 5 bases, and 11 bases separated the two germline ends. This CDR3 spans 13 amino acids. In germline, CDR1 is DFQATT, CDR2 SNEGSKA (reference sequence). The CDR3 DNA follows: TGCAGTGCTAGGATCAGTTCGGAAAACATTCAGTACTTC. Encoded protein: CSARISSENIQYF.

V gene TRBV7-9 combines with J gene TRBJ2-5; 8 nucleotides match TRBD2. Germline V gene sequence: CDR1 SEHNR, CDR2 FQNEAQ (reference sequence). Germline trimming cut 2 bases from V and 2 bases from J; bases unmatched to any gene: 7. The CDR3 consists of 16 residues. In nucleotides, the CDR3 is TGTGCCAGCAGCTTAAGGTGGCTAGCGGGTCAAGAGACCCAGTACTTC. As protein: CASSLRWLAGQETQYF.

The chain joins TRBV13 to TRBJ2-7; 8 bases match TRBD2. The ends lost 7 bases at V and 3 bases at J; junction bases unmatched: 14. The CDR3 sequence is 16 residues long. Germline CDR1 is PRHDT and CDR2 is FYEKMQ (reference sequence). For the CDR3, the DNA is TGTGCCAGCACCCGAGCCAGGTTCGCGGGAGGCTACGAGCAGTACTTC. It specifies CASTRARFAGGYEQYF.

V is TRBV27 and J is TRBJ2-3; TRBD2 matches 9 bases. The germline gives CDR1 MNHEY, CDR2 SMNVEV (reference sequence). With V trimmed by 1 base and J by 5 bases, 10 bases remained unmatched. The length of the CDR3 is 17 residues. CDR3 DNA sequence: TGTGCCAGCAGTTTATATCCAGCGGGAGGCCCCGAAGATACGCAGTATTTT. As protein: CASSLYPAGGPEDTQYF.

In this sample, this clonotype turned up many times. J is TRBJ2-7 and V is TRBV6-2 or TRBV6-3, with 12 bases aligning to TRBD1. The V segment lost 4 bases and the J segment 4 bases; nucleotides outside the gene matches: 5. This CDR3 contains 15 residues. Germline loops: CDR1 MNHEY, CDR2 SVGEGT. CDR3 DNA sequence: TGTGCCAGCAGTTCCGGGACAGGGGGCTGGTACGAGCAGTACTTC. It specifies CASSSGTGGWYEQYF.

This clonotype was picked up a small number of times. The rearrangement links TRBV5-1 to TRBJ2-3, with TRBD2 matching 7 bases. The V gene's germline CDR1 is SGHRS and CDR2 YFSETQ. V lost 7 bases, J lost 0 bases, and 8 bases stayed unmatched. The CDR3 has 15 residues. CDR3 sequence (DNA): TGCGCCAGCCTAATGAGCGGGGCTAGCACAGATACGCAGTATTTT. Protein sequence: CASLMSGASTDTQYF.

This clonotype was counted a few times. CDR3 bases: TGTGCCAGCAGTTCTGTTTGGACAGGGGGAAACAATGAGCAGTTCTTC. Translating gives CASSSVWTGGNNEQFF. The chain joins TRBV27 to TRBJ2-1; 10 bases are shared with TRBD1. Looked up from germline, CDR1 is MNHEY and CDR2 is SMNVEV (reference sequence). This CDR3 region has 16 residues. Trimming removed 4 bases from V and 5 bases from J; junction bases left unmatched: 8.

This clonotype was counted only a few times. This sequence joins TRBV19 and TRBJ1-1; D not certain. Trimming cost V 7 bases and J 1 base, with 10 bases left between them. The CDR3 has 13 amino acids. The V gene's germline CDR1 is LNHDA and CDR2 SQIVND (reference sequence). The DNA for the CDR3 is TGTGCCAGTAACATGACACCGAACACTGAAGCTTTCTTT. Its protein is CASNMTPNTEAFF.

The chain recombines TRBV5-6 with TRBJ2-7, with D perhaps TRBD2 (6 bases). The V end lost 2 bases, the J end lost 7 bases, and 13 bases lay between the germline ends. Germline V gene lookup returns CDR1 SGHDT and CDR2 YYEEEE. This CDR3 region has 13 residues. Here the CDR3 DNA reads TGTGCCAGCAGCTTTGGAGGGGTCGGGGAGCAGTACTTC. This gives the protein CASSFGGVGEQYF.

The gene calls are TRBV6-2 or TRBV6-3 and TRBJ2-4; TRBD2 matches 7 bases. The CDR3 length is 14 residues. Germline V gives CDR1 MNHEY, CDR2 SVGEGT. V gave up 4 bases and J gave up 4 bases; unmatched junction bases: 4. CDR3 region: CASSLGTTKNIQYF. The CDR3 DNA sequence: TGTGCCAGCAGTTTGGGGACTACTAAAAACATTCAGTACTTC.

This clonotype has just a few counts. The chain has TRBV5-1 and TRBJ1-5, with 7 bases aligning to TRBD1. The CDR3 is made up of 15 amino acids. Germline CDR1 is SGHRS and CDR2 is YFSETQ. With 0 bases clipped from V and 3 bases from J, the junction kept 3 bases outside the gene matches. CDR3 bases: TGCGCCAGCAGCTTGGTCACAGGGGACAATCAGCCCCAGCATTTT. This encodes CASSLVTGDNQPQHF.

This clonotype was counted ten times or more. The rearrangement links TRBV4-2 to TRBJ2-7, with TRBD2 matching 9 bases. CDR3 size: 15 residues. CDR1 and CDR2 (germline): LGHNA, YNFKEQ. The V segment lost 3 bases and the J segment 0 bases; nucleotides outside the gene matches: 3. CDR3: CASSQLAGSSYEQYF. Here the CDR3 DNA reads TGTGCCAGCAGCCAGCTAGCGGGGAGCTCCTACGAGCAGTACTTC.

This chain links TRBV12-3 or TRBV12-4 with TRBJ2-3; unclear D gene. Trimming stripped 1 base from V and 6 bases from J, with 11 bases between. This CDR3 has 14 amino acids. The CDR3 here is CASSLGDPRDTQYF. CDR3 nucleotides: TGTGCCAGCAGTTTAGGCGACCCCAGGGATACGCAGTATTTT.

This clonotype was observed a few times. This chain joins TRBV3-1 and TRBJ1-3, with TRBD1 as a possible D gene (5 bases). Trimming took off 5 bases at V and 6 bases at J, with 17 bases between the two ends. The CDR3 consists of 15 residues. CDR1 is LGHDT, CDR2 YNNKEL, per germline (reference sequence). CDR3 in DNA: TGTGCCAGCAGCTCCATCCCTGGGGGTTTAAACACCATATATTTT. It encodes CASSSIPGGLNTIYF.